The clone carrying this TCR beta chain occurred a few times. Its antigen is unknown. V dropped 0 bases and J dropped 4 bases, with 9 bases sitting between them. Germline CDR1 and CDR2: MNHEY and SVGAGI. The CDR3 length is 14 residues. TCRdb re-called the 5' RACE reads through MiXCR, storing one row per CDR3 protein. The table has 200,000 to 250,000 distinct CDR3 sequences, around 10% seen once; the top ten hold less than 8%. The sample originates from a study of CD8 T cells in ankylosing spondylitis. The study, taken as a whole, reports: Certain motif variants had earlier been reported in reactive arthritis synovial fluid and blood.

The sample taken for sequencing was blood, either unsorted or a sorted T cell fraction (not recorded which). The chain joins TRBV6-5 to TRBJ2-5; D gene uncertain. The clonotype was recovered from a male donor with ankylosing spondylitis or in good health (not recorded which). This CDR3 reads CASSYSPRLETQYF. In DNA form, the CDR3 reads TGTGCCAGCAGTTACTCCCCCAGGCTAGAGACCCAGTACTTC.